This TCR beta chain came from a study of shared T cell receptors in the human thymus. The repertoire was sequenced with immunoSEQ multiplex PCR; TCRdb's copy has only in-frame clones and lacks some. The table lists over 650,000 clones, approximately 87% of them singletons. The same specimen was also included in a second study, on human thymus T cells. That work contributes: Serving as donors were healthy Finnish infants, each of whom was having open corrective surgery for congenital heart defects. There appeared to be biased usage of V and J genes in thymic and blood repertoires.

The source of this sequence is a boy in the first two years of life with a congenital heart defect. Sequencing was performed on thymocytes.

CDR3 coding DNA: TGCGCCAGCAGCCGTGGGGGCGGAACTAATGAAAAACTGTTTTTT. Its protein product is CASSRGGGTNEKLFF. The chain has TRBV4-3 and TRBJ1-4, with D possibly matching TRBD1 (6 bases). V was cut by 4 bases and J by 1 base, with 10 bases left in between. Per the germline V gene, CDR1 is LGHNA and CDR2 is YSLEER. The CDR3 runs to 15 residues.